The clone carrying this T cell receptor (beta chain) was detected only a few times. The target antigen is unknown. The sample comes from a study of identical twins. Study-level findings and limits: These conclusions were based on statistical analysis (cross-sectional, not following the same donors). Excess sharing between twins was weaker in beta out-of-frame sequences. A lower insertion count was a feature of abundant cord blood beta clonotypes, with no such feature in memory repertoires.

After removal of 8 bases from V and 3 bases from J, the junction contained 6 bases not matched to a gene. This CDR3 is built from 13 residues. TCRdb used MiXCR to reprocess the 5' RACE reads, holding one entry per CDR3 protein. The data contain 250,000 to 350,000 distinct CDR3 sequences, 8% to 9% of them singletons. The sample was also reused in another study, on yellow fever vaccine responses in identical twins. Turning to that study: Convergence reportedly seemed to mark part of the twins' vaccine T cell response, with personalization marking the rest.

V is TRBV12-3 or TRBV12-4 and J is TRBJ2-5; 7 nucleotides match TRBD2. The sample taken for sequencing was memory (CD45RO+) T cells sorted from blood. The source is a woman between 18 and 29 years old in good health. The CDR3 is CASGGTIKETQYF. The DNA for the CDR3 is TGTGCCAGCGGCGGGACTATAAAAGAGACCCAGTACTTC.